This is a list of T cell receptor beta chains from one sample in a study of blood T cell repertoires in COVID-19. TCRdb's table, derived via immunoSEQ multiplex PCR, lists solely in-frame clones and lacks some. The table records roughly 49,000 clones, about nine tenths of them present only once. What was sequenced was peripheral blood. These receptors all come from a man in his forties or fifties with active COVID-19. Both conserved end residues are part of each CDR3. A D gene is named only where the DNA matches it firmly. Clone size is shown for a subset of rows, as once, few, many or a class of expanded clone.

clone_size j_call v_call d_call cdr3_nt cdr3_aa
. TRBJ2-3 TRBV2 TRBD1 TGTGCCAGCAGTGTGCGACAGGGTGGGGATACGCAGTATTTT CASSVRQGGDTQYF
once TRBJ2-3 TRBV27 TRBD1 TGTGCCAGCAGTATCCAACCACAGGGGCATACGCAGTATTTT CASSIQPQGHTQYF
. TRBJ2-7 TRBV4-2 . TGTGCCAGCAGCCCGCGGGCGGGCAGCTCCTACGAGCAGTACTTC CASSPRAGSSYEQYF
. TRBJ1-1 TRBV7-8 . TGTGCCAGCAGCTTAGTTCAGGGTGCGTACACTGAAGCTTTCTTT CASSLVQGAYTEAFF
. TRBJ2-1 TRBV6-2/TRBV6-3 TRBD1 TGTGCCAGCAGTTCGCGCCGTGGGCGGCAGGGGGCTATTAATGAGCAGTTCTTC CASSSRRGRQGAINEQFF
once TRBJ2-2 TRBV7-9 TRBD2 TGTGCCAGCAGTCGACTAGCGGGCGTAACCGGGGAGCTGTTTTTT CASSRLAGVTGELFF
. TRBJ1-1 TRBV18 . TGTGCCAGCTCACCATCCACGGTGAACACTGAAGCTTTCTTT CASSPSTVNTEAFF
. TRBJ2-7 TRBV7-6 TRBD2 TGTGCCAGCAGCTTGGCTGATGGCGGGAGGGGCGCCTACGAGCAGTACTTC CASSLADGGRGAYEQYF
. TRBJ2-3 TRBV6-2/TRBV6-3 TRBD2 TGTGCCAGCAGTTTAGCGGGGGTGCTCACAGATACGCAGTATTTT CASSLAGVLTDTQYF
. TRBJ1-4 TRBV5-6 TRBD1 TGTGCCAGCAGCGATTGGCCCTTCCCAGGACAGGGATGGGAAAAACTGTTTTTT CASSDWPFPGQGWEKLFF
. TRBJ2-7 TRBV15 TRBD1 TGTGCCACCAGCAGAGATAGGGCGGGACAGGGGTATATGCACGAGCAGTACTTC CATSRDRAGQGYMHEQYF
few TRBJ1-1 TRBV5-5 . TGTGCCAGCAGCACGAAGACTAACACTGAAGCTTTCTTT CASSTKTNTEAFF
. TRBJ2-1 TRBV5-6 . TGTGCCAGCAGCTTGGGCAGATCCTACAATGAGCAGTTCTTC CASSLGRSYNEQFF
. TRBJ2-3 TRBV6-4 TRBD2 TGTGCCAGCAGTGACTCAGGACTAGCGGGAGGGAGAGATACGCAGTATTTT CASSDSGLAGGRDTQYF
. TRBJ2-2 TRBV19 . TGTGCCAGTAGTATTTTGAACCTTGGAGGGGGGGAGCTGTTTTTT CASSILNLGGGELFF
. TRBJ1-5 TRBV12-3/TRBV12-4 . TGTGCCAGCAGTTATAGGGAGTACCAGCATTTT CASSYREYQHF
. TRBJ2-3 TRBV2 . TGTGCCAGCAGTGTAGTGCGGGCCACAGATACGCAGTATTTT CASSVVRATDTQYF
. TRBJ1-1 TRBV6-5 . TGTGCCAGCAGGCCTCCGTTGGGAGGTGACACTGAAGCTTTCTTT CASRPPLGGDTEAFF
. TRBJ2-1 TRBV5-4 . TGTGCCAGCAGCTTCCGGGGTGGGAGTACGTACAATGAGCAGTTCTTC CASSFRGGSTYNEQFF
once TRBJ1-2 TRBV29-1 . TGCAGCGTTGAAGACCTAGCTAACTATGGCTACACCTTC CSVEDLANYGYTF
. TRBJ2-2 TRBV9 . TGTGCCAGCAGCTACGAGGCGCACACCGGGGAGCTGTTTTTT CASSYEAHTGELFF
. TRBJ1-1 TRBV6-6 . TGTGCCAGCAGTCCGGGCACTGAAGCTTTCTTT CASSPGTEAFF
. TRBJ1-1 TRBV5-1 TRBD1 TGCGCCAGCACTCTGGGAGGACAGGGCACTGAAGCTTTCTTT CASTLGGQGTEAFF
. TRBJ2-3 TRBV14 . TGTGCCAGCAGCCAAAGGCGACAGGCAGATACGCAGTATTTT CASSQRRQADTQYF
. TRBJ1-2 TRBV7-2 TRBD1 TGTGCCAGCAGTTTGGGACAGCCCTATGGCTACACCTTC CASSLGQPYGYTF
. TRBJ1-2 TRBV19 . TGTGCCAGTAGTATAGATCGGGGGACCTATGGCTACACCTTC CASSIDRGTYGYTF
. TRBJ1-5 TRBV19 TRBD1 TGTGCCAGTAGTGGACAGGGGGCCAGGTATCAGCCCCAGCATTTT CASSGQGARYQPQHF
. TRBJ1-1 TRBV6-6 . TGTGCCAGCAGGCCCCCAGGGGCCTCCATGAACACTGAAGCTTTCTTT CASRPPGASMNTEAFF
. TRBJ2-2 TRBV9 TRBD2 TGTGCCAGCAGCGCCGGCACTAGCGGGCGGACCGGGGAGCTGTTTTTT CASSAGTSGRTGELFF
. TRBJ2-7 TRBV12-5 TRBD2 TGTGCTAGTGGTTTGTCCCCCTCCGGTGGGGGAGGGTACGAGCAGTACTTC CASGLSPSGGGGYEQYF
once TRBJ2-1 TRBV27 TRBD2 TGTGCCAGCAGTTTGCGACTAGCGATTTACAATGAGCAGTTCTTC CASSLRLAIYNEQFF
. TRBJ1-1 TRBV5-1 . TGCGCCAGCAGCCCATGGACAGCAGACACTGAAGCTTTCTTT CASSPWTADTEAFF
. TRBJ2-7 TRBV5-5 . TGTGCCAGCAGCCTTTTCCCCTTCCGATCCGGCGAGCAGTACTTC CASSLFPFRSGEQYF
. TRBJ2-2 TRBV30 . TGTGCCTGGACCCAGGGGCCCCCGGGCGGGGAGCTGTTTTTT CAWTQGPPGGELFF
. TRBJ2-7 TRBV4-2 . TGTGCCAGCAGCCATATCGTCGGACAGTCCTCCTACGAGCAGTACTTC CASSHIVGQSSYEQYF
. TRBJ1-1 TRBV19 . TGTGCCAGTAGTATCACCCCGGGCACCGAGGGAGCTTTCTTT CASSITPGTEGAFF
. TRBJ2-1 TRBV7-9 . TGTGCCAGCAGTCCCCCCAGCTCCTACAATGAGCAGTTCTTC CASSPPSSYNEQFF
. TRBJ1-5 TRBV5-1 . TGCGCCAGCAGCTTGACCGATCCACTCATTCAGCCCCAGCATTTT CASSLTDPLIQPQHF
. TRBJ1-5 TRBV7-8 TRBD1 TGTGCCAGCAGCTCCAGGGACAGGGCGAGTAATCAGCCCCAGCATTTT CASSSRDRASNQPQHF
. TRBJ1-2 TRBV30 . TGTGCCTGGAGTGGGGCGATATCCACCTTC CAWSGAISTF
. TRBJ2-1 TRBV7-9 TRBD2 TGTGCCAGCAGCTTAGGGGCTAGCGGGAGCAATGAGCAGTTCTTC CASSLGASGSNEQFF
. TRBJ2-7 TRBV27 . TGTGCCAGCAGTAGGCAGGGGGGATACGAGCAGTACTTC CASSRQGGYEQYF
. TRBJ2-7 TRBV10-3 TRBD1 TGTGCCACCCGGCCTTTTTCAGGGGGCGGATACGAGCAGTACTTC CATRPFSGGGYEQYF
few TRBJ2-3 TRBV19 . TGTGCCAGTAGTATGGGGCAGGGTCCAGATACGCAGTATTTT CASSMGQGPDTQYF